This T cell receptor beta chain was retrieved from a study of OX40 agonist ivuxolimab in advanced cancers. About the research overall: Patients were given ivuxolimab, an antibody that agonizes OX40 (CD134).

Patients who had autoimmune disease history or got systemic immunosuppression were left out. Cycle 7 day 1, cycle 4 day 1, and baseline were the timepoints at which blood was sampled. This CDR3 comprises 14 residues. V was shortened by 5 bases and J by 5 bases, with 16 bases between the two germline ends. From germline, CDR1 is MNHEY and CDR2 SVGAGI. This clone turned up a few times. Sequencing was performed with immunoSEQ multiplex PCR; in TCRdb, only in-frame clones are kept and a portion is missing. This sample has about 100,000 clones, with about nine tenths found just once. The clonotype comes from an adult with an advanced solid tumor such as melanoma, head and neck, liver or kidney cancer. V gene TRBV6-5 combines with J gene TRBJ2-7, with D unresolved. Sample: CD4+ or CD8+ T cells sorted from blood, taken in a trial of the OX40 agonist ivuxolimab. The CDR3 DNA is TGTGCCAGCAGTGGCCCTAGACCTTTTCACGAGCAGTACTTC. Translating gives CASSGPRPFHEQYF.